Listed below are T cell receptor beta chains from one sample, sequenced in a study of blood T cell repertoires in COVID-19. The protocol was immunoSEQ multiplex PCR, while the TCRdb copy is restricted to in-frame clones and leaves out a portion. The sample holds under 200,000 clones, about 86% seen once. The sample was peripheral blood. The receptors originated from a man aged 65 to 85 with active or convalescent COVID-19. Each CDR3 is given with its conserved first and last residue. D genes are given only for firm matches. The listing skips clone size in some rows; elsewhere it reads once, few, many or a size class.

j_gene: TRBJ1-1; d_gene: NA; v_gene: TRBV19; abundance: NA; CDR3aa: CASSIDLSTGEAFF; CDR3nt: TGTGCCAGTAGTATAGATCTATCGACAGGTGAAGCTTTCTTT
j_gene: TRBJ1-1; d_gene: TRBD1; v_gene: TRBV9; abundance: once; CDR3aa: CASSTTGEDTEAFF; CDR3nt: TGTGCCAGCAGCACGACAGGGGAGGACACTGAAGCTTTCTTT
j_gene: TRBJ2-1; d_gene: TRBD2; v_gene: TRBV4-2; abundance: NA; CDR3aa: CASSPTSGRLGEQFF; CDR3nt: TGTGCCAGCAGCCCGACTAGCGGGAGGCTAGGTGAGCAGTTCTTC
j_gene: TRBJ1-6; d_gene: NA; v_gene: TRBV28; abundance: NA; CDR3aa: CASNTGSYNSPLHF; CDR3nt: TGTGCCAGCAATACGGGGTCCTATAATTCACCCCTCCACTTT
j_gene: TRBJ1-2; d_gene: TRBD1; v_gene: TRBV30; abundance: NA; CDR3aa: CAWSNHPGQGYGYTF; CDR3nt: TGTGCCTGGAGTAACCATCCCGGACAGGGCTATGGCTACACCTTC
j_gene: TRBJ1-5; d_gene: NA; v_gene: TRBV7-2; abundance: NA; CDR3aa: CASSLAGGNNQPQHF; CDR3nt: TGTGCCAGCAGCTTAGCTGGAGGGAACAATCAGCCCCAGCATTTT
j_gene: TRBJ2-7; d_gene: TRBD1; v_gene: TRBV6-5; abundance: NA; CDR3aa: CASSPDRGDRYEQYF; CDR3nt: TGTGCCAGCAGTCCGGACAGGGGGGACAGGTACGAGCAGTACTTC
j_gene: TRBJ1-4; d_gene: NA; v_gene: TRBV27; abundance: NA; CDR3aa: CASSLSPRGEYEKLFF; CDR3nt: TGTGCCAGCAGTTTATCGCCAAGGGGCGAATACGAAAAACTGTTTTTT
j_gene: TRBJ2-1; d_gene: NA; v_gene: TRBV5-4; abundance: once; CDR3aa: CASSLTPAAPGEQFF; CDR3nt: TGTGCCAGCAGCTTAACCCCGGCCGCCCCGGGGGAGCAGTTCTTC
j_gene: TRBJ1-5; d_gene: TRBD1; v_gene: TRBV6-6; abundance: once; CDR3aa: CASSYGRTGGFQPQHF; CDR3nt: TGTGCCAGCAGTTACGGTCGGACAGGGGGCTTTCAGCCCCAGCATTTT
j_gene: TRBJ1-2; d_gene: TRBD1; v_gene: TRBV7-2; abundance: NA; CDR3aa: CASSLWDRSYGYTF; CDR3nt: TGTGCCAGCAGCTTATGGGACAGGAGTTATGGCTACACCTTC
j_gene: TRBJ1-5; d_gene: NA; v_gene: TRBV28; abundance: NA; CDR3aa: CATRRGSNQPQHF; CDR3nt: TGTGCCACCAGACGGGGGAGCAATCAGCCCCAGCATTTT
j_gene: TRBJ1-1; d_gene: NA; v_gene: TRBV7-8; abundance: NA; CDR3aa: CASSPSQENTEAFF; CDR3nt: TGTGCCAGCAGCCCTAGCCAGGAGAACACTGAAGCTTTCTTT
j_gene: TRBJ1-2; d_gene: NA; v_gene: TRBV29-1; abundance: NA; CDR3aa: CSVDGGLNYGYTF; CDR3nt: TGCAGCGTTGACGGGGGACTTAACTATGGCTACACCTTC
j_gene: TRBJ2-1; d_gene: NA; v_gene: TRBV10-3; abundance: few; CDR3aa: CAISALTGSSYNEQFF; CDR3nt: TGTGCCATCAGTGCGTTAACAGGGAGCTCCTACAATGAGCAGTTCTTC
j_gene: TRBJ2-1; d_gene: TRBD1; v_gene: TRBV5-6; abundance: NA; CDR3aa: CASSPRTGGVWDEQFF; CDR3nt: TGTGCCAGCAGCCCGCGGACAGGGGGGGTTTGGGATGAGCAGTTCTTC
j_gene: TRBJ2-3; d_gene: TRBD2; v_gene: TRBV7-2; abundance: NA; CDR3aa: CASSSLAGGNTDTQYF; CDR3nt: TGTGCCAGCAGCTCCTTAGCGGGGGGGAACACAGATACGCAGTATTTT
j_gene: TRBJ2-1; d_gene: TRBD1; v_gene: TRBV28; abundance: NA; CDR3aa: CASSSGQGGPYNEQFF; CDR3nt: TGTGCCAGCAGTTCGGGACAGGGGGGCCCCTACAATGAGCAGTTCTTC
j_gene: TRBJ1-6; d_gene: NA; v_gene: TRBV5-1; abundance: NA; CDR3aa: CASTISAQAGSPLHF; CDR3nt: TGCGCCAGCACCATTTCGGCACAGGCCGGTTCACCCCTCCACTTT
j_gene: TRBJ1-5; d_gene: TRBD1; v_gene: TRBV30; abundance: NA; CDR3aa: CAWRTGTGTQPQHF; CDR3nt: TGTGCCTGGAGGACCGGGACAGGGACTCAGCCCCAGCATTTT
j_gene: TRBJ1-1; d_gene: NA; v_gene: TRBV5-1; abundance: NA; CDR3aa: CASSLAGGITEAFF; CDR3nt: TGCGCCAGCAGCTTGGCCGGGGGGATCACTGAAGCTTTCTTT
j_gene: TRBJ2-1; d_gene: NA; v_gene: TRBV7-3; abundance: few; CDR3aa: CASSTQRYNEQFF; CDR3nt: TGTGCCAGCAGCACGCAGAGGTACAATGAGCAGTTCTTC
j_gene: TRBJ2-1; d_gene: TRBD2; v_gene: TRBV28; abundance: NA; CDR3aa: CASSPGLAPIARFRNEQFF; CDR3nt: TGTGCCAGCAGCCCCGGACTAGCACCAATCGCAAGGTTTAGGAATGAGCAGTTCTTC
j_gene: TRBJ2-1; d_gene: NA; v_gene: TRBV13; abundance: NA; CDR3aa: CASSHVRGKNNEQFF; CDR3nt: TGTGCCAGCAGCCACGTCCGTGGCAAAAACAATGAGCAGTTCTTC
j_gene: TRBJ1-1; d_gene: TRBD1; v_gene: TRBV29-1; abundance: NA; CDR3aa: CSAYRGLYTEAFF; CDR3nt: TGCAGCGCTTACAGGGGGCTGTACACTGAAGCTTTCTTT
j_gene: TRBJ1-2; d_gene: TRBD1; v_gene: TRBV5-1; abundance: once; CDR3aa: CASSFDRENGYTF; CDR3nt: TGCGCCAGCAGCTTTGACAGGGAGAATGGCTACACCTTC
j_gene: TRBJ2-3; d_gene: TRBD2; v_gene: TRBV3-1/TRBV3-2; abundance: once; CDR3aa: CASSWTSGHTDTQYF; CDR3nt: TGTGCCAGCAGCTGGACTAGCGGCCACACAGATACGCAGTATTTT
j_gene: TRBJ1-1; d_gene: NA; v_gene: TRBV24-1; abundance: NA; CDR3aa: CATRRSPYTEAFF; CDR3nt: TGTGCCACCAGGAGAAGCCCTTACACTGAAGCTTTCTTT